The clone carrying this T cell receptor (beta chain) came up a few times. The protocol was immunoSEQ multiplex PCR, while the TCRdb copy is restricted to in-frame clones and leaves out a portion. The table shows about 84,000 clones, with 87% occurring only once. With 0 bases clipped from V and 5 bases from J, the junction kept 2 bases outside the gene matches. Germline CDR1 reads KGHSH; CDR2 reads LQKENI. The CDR3 loop spans 16 amino acids. These data belong to a study of T cell responses to AZD1222 COVID-19 vaccine. This sequence originates from an adult in good health. The chain uses TRBV18 and TRBJ2-3; the match to TRBD2 covers 13 bases. The sample consisted of peripheral blood, taken on day 0 of AZD1222 vaccination. CDR3 amino acids: CASSPPGLAGVDTQYF. The CDR3 nucleotides read TGTGCCAGCTCACCACCAGGACTAGCGGGAGTAGATACGCAGTATTTT.